Reported below is one T cell receptor (beta chain). The target antigen is unknown. Amplification used 60 Vbeta primers and 13 Jbeta primers. The repertoire was sequenced with immunoSEQ multiplex PCR; TCRdb's copy has only in-frame clones and lacks some. Among about 200,000 clones, almost 70% were seen once, and the ten largest hold less than 3%. Per the germline V gene, CDR1 is SGHNT and CDR2 is YYREEE (reference sequence). The ends were cut back, 0 bases at V and 3 bases at J, with 4 bases in the middle. This CDR3 has 12 residues. This sample is part of a study of cytomegalovirus exposure and HLA in healthy donors. The study, taken as a whole, reports: TRBV6-2, TRBV6-3 and some other V segments were unresolvable in 87-base-pair reads.

Sequenced input: PBMCs. The J gene is TRBJ2-7, the V gene TRBV5-4; D unclear. This clonotype originated in a man between 35 and 55 years old in good health and CMV-seropositive. CDR3 sequence: CASSLANYEQYF. The CDR3 DNA follows: TGTGCCAGCAGCTTGGCCAACTACGAGCAGTACTTC.